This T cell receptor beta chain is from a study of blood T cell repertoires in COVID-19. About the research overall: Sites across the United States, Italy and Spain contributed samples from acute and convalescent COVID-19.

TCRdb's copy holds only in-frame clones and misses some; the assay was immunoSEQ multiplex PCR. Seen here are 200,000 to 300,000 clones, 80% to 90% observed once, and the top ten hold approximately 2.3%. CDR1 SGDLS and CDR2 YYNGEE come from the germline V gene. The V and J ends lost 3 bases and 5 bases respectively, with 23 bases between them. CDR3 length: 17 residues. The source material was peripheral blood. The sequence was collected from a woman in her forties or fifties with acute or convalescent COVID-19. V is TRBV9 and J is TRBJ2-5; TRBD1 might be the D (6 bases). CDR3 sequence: CASSALASPQGSETQYF. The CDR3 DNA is TGTGCCAGCAGCGCCCTAGCCTCCCCACAGGGTTCTGAGACCCAGTACTTC.